The 19 T cell receptor beta chains given below trace back to one sample, sequenced in a study of blood T cells in healthy people across ages. With a J-beta primer mix and a sample-barcoded 5' primer, a second PCR ran roughly 7 to 11 cycles. TCRdb called the 5' RACE reads again in MiXCR, with one record for every CDR3 protein. The profile shows hundreds of thousands of distinct CDR3 sequences, about 32% of them singletons. The source material was blood. These receptor sequences come from a woman of 80 years or more in good health.

The V and J genes are TRBV20-1 and TRBJ2-5, with 10 bases aligning to TRBD1. The end of the DNA is better explained by TRBJ2-7, so the J call may be wrong. The CDR3 is 17 residues long. Looked up from germline, CDR1 is DFQATT and CDR2 is SNEGSKA (reference sequence). The CDR3 bases are TGCAGTGCTAGACGGGCTGGGACAGGGGAATGGTCATACGAGCAGTACTTC. This translates into CSARRAGTGEWSYEQYF.

This chain joins TRBV24-1 and TRBJ2-1, with 7 bases identical to TRBD1. The CDR3 totals 19 residues. In germline, CDR1 is KGHDR, CDR2 SFDVKD. The V segment lost 0 bases and the J segment 0 bases; nucleotides outside the gene matches: 10. The CDR3 region has the DNA TGTGCCACCAGTGATTTGTCGCAGGGGGACCAATCCTCCTACAATGAGCAGTTCTTC. Protein product: CATSDLSQGDQSSYNEQFF.

This clonotype has at least ten counts. This chain joins TRBV20-1 and TRBJ1-2; possible D gene TRBD1, 5 bases. Germline CDR1 DFQATT, CDR2 SNEGSKA (reference sequence). The CDR3 is made up of 15 amino acids. The V end lost 3 bases, the J end lost 4 bases, and 18 bases lay between the germline ends. The CDR3 DNA sequence: TGCAGTGCTAGCCCCAAGTTGGGGCTCGGCTATGGCTACACCTTC. This encodes CSASPKLGLGYGYTF.

The rearrangement uses TRBV15 and TRBJ1-1; D gene uncertain. With 1 base removed from V and 9 bases from J, the gap between germline ends came to 12 bases. The CDR3 covers 13 residues. Per the germline V gene, CDR1 is LNHNV and CDR2 is YYDKDF (reference sequence). Here the CDR3 DNA reads TGTGCCACCAGCAGAGTGGGAGGCCAGAAAGCTTTCTTT. Translating it yields CATSRVGGQKAFF.

The J gene is TRBJ2-7, the V gene TRBV28; 11 bases match TRBD2. Germline V lookup: CDR1 MDHEN, CDR2 SYDVKM. With 8 bases clipped from V and 9 bases from J, the junction kept 21 bases outside the gene matches. The CDR3 runs 17 residues. CDR3 loop: CASGVGFTSGRYNGQYF. The CDR3 DNA reads as TGTGCCAGCGGGGTAGGATTCACTAGCGGGAGATACAATGGGCAGTACTTC.

This chain links TRBV7-9 with TRBJ1-6; D is ambiguous. Trimming took off 5 bases at V and 14 bases at J, with 16 bases between the two ends. Per germline, CDR1 SEHNR and CDR2 FQNEAQ (reference sequence). The CDR3 has 13 amino acids. This CDR3 is CASSPPSVVTLHF. The DNA for the CDR3 is TGTGCCAGCAGCCCCCCCAGTGTAGTAACCCTCCACTTT.

In its sample, this clonotype was seen once. One end of the junction varies from germline; a read error may be responsible. V gene TRBV6-5 combines with J gene TRBJ2-4; 7 positions match TRBD2. Germline assignment: CDR1 MNHEY and CDR2 SVGAGI. CDR3 length: 13 amino acids. The CDR3 here is CASGTAGMDIQYF. In DNA, the CDR3 is TGCGCCAGCGGGACGGCAGGGATGGACATTCAGTACTTC.

V gene TRBV12-3 or TRBV12-4 combines with J gene TRBJ2-2; D tentatively fits TRBD1 or TRBD2 (5 bases each). V dropped 3 bases and J dropped 3 bases, with 8 bases sitting between them. The CDR3 spans 14 residues. CDR3 in amino acids: CASSLGPDTGELFF. Here the CDR3 DNA reads TGTGCCAGCAGTTTGGGACCCGACACCGGGGAGCTGTTTTTT.

This clonotype turned up a few times. V and J are TRBV20-1 and TRBJ2-3, with 7 bases aligning to TRBD2. V dropped 5 bases and J dropped 2; count of bases not matched to a gene: 10. This CDR3 spans 15 amino acids. Germline V CDR1 and CDR2: DFQATT, SNEGSKA (reference sequence). CDR3 residues: CSAPYRGGVTDTQYF. In nucleotides, the CDR3 is TGCAGTGCTCCCTACCGGGGAGGGGTCACAGATACGCAGTATTTT.

V and J are TRBV7-9 and TRBJ2-5, with 10 bases matching TRBD1. The DNA end is more similar to TRBJ2-7, so the J call may be wrong. This CDR3 region has 14 residues. From germline, CDR1 is SEHNR and CDR2 FQNEAQ (reference sequence). The CDR3 coding sequence is TGTGCCAGCAGCGTCCTGGGACAGGGGAACGAGCAGTACTTC. Protein: CASSVLGQGNEQYF.

This chain connects TRBV4-2 to TRBJ1-4; 9 bases are a match to TRBD1. This CDR3 spans 15 amino acids. Germline trimming cut 4 bases from V and 6 bases from J; bases unmatched to any gene: 6. Looked up from germline, CDR1 is LGHNA and CDR2 is YNFKEQ. This chain's CDR3 is CASSPGDREDEKLFF. The CDR3 DNA reads as TGTGCCAGCAGCCCAGGGGACAGGGAAGATGAAAAACTGTTTTTT.

The genes are TRBV29-1 and TRBJ1-2; D call uncertain. The germline CDR1 and CDR2 sequences are SQVTM and ANQGSEA. V gave up 4 bases and J gave up 0 bases, with 12 bases separating them. CDR3 length: 14 residues. The CDR3 loop is CSVAREDPNYGYTF. The CDR3 DNA sequence: TGCAGCGTTGCACGTGAGGACCCTAACTATGGCTACACCTTC.

Details on this clonotype: A much larger clonotype is one base distant, so this may be a read error. The chain has TRBV7-2 and TRBJ1-1; D is uncertain. Germline CDR1 and CDR2: SGHTA and FQGNSA. The CDR3 spans 14 residues. CDR3 nucleotide sequence: TGTGCCAGCAGCCCCAGAGGGAAGGGCGTTGAAGTTTTCTTT. Protein product: CASSPRGKGVEVFF.

There are many counts of this clonotype. The gene calls are TRBV6-5 and TRBJ2-1, with TRBD2 as a possible D gene (7 bases). Germline CDR1 is MNHEY and CDR2 is SVGAGI. This CDR3 region has 15 residues. V dropped 5 bases and J dropped 9 bases, with 20 bases sitting between them. The DNA for the CDR3 is TGTGCCAGCAGTACCTACAGTGGGGGGGCAGTTGAGCAGTTCTTC. It codes for CASSTYSGGAVEQFF.

Ten or more counts support this clonotype. The chain employs TRBV30 and TRBJ2-3; tentatively, D is TRBD1 (6 bases). Trimming cost V 6 bases and J 1 base, with 14 bases left between them. CDR3 length: 14 amino acids. Germline CDR1 and CDR2: GTSNPN and SVGIG (reference sequence). The CDR3 is CACTPGARTDTQYF. CDR3 DNA sequence: TGTGCCTGTACCCCAGGGGCTCGCACAGATACGCAGTATTTT.

This clonotype was observed at least ten times. The J gene is TRBJ2-1, the V gene TRBV7-9, with 7 positions matching TRBD1. The V gene end was trimmed by 0 bases and the J gene end by 4 bases; junction bases not matched to a gene: 3. CDR3 size: 15 residues. Germline V lookup: CDR1 SEHNR, CDR2 FQNEAQ (reference sequence). Written as DNA, the CDR3 is TGTGCCAGCAGCTTAGCGAGGGGACAGTACAATGAGCAGTTCTTC. Protein: CASSLARGQYNEQFF.

Remarks on this clonotype: A much larger clone lies a single base off, so this may be a read error. The chain links TRBV6-1 to TRBJ2-3; TRBD2 matches at 15 bases. Per germline, CDR1 MNHNS and CDR2 SASEGT. This CDR3 region has 22 residues. Trimming took 5 bases from V and 0 from J; bases not matched to a gene: 18. CDR3: CASSPGLAGGQLSKSSTDTQYF. CDR3 DNA sequence: TGTGCCAGCAGTCCGGGACTAGCGGGGGGCCAACTCTCGAAATCTAGCACAGATACGCAGTATTTT.

The chain links TRBV11-2 to TRBJ1-2; 8 positions match TRBD1. The CDR3 has 22 residues. CDR1 SGHAT and CDR2 FQNNGV come from the germline V gene. V was pared by 4 bases and J by 1 base, with 26 bases of the junction left unmatched. As DNA, the CDR3 is TGTGCCAGCAGCTCCATGCAGGTTTCACGTACTTACTTGGACAGGGATAACTATGGCTACACCTTC. Protein product: CASSSMQVSRTYLDRDNYGYTF. Filled out from reference TRBV11-2 and TRBJ1-2, the complete variable domain reads EAGVAQSPRYKIIEKRQSVAFWCNPISGHATLYWYQQILGQGPKLLIQFQNNGVVDDSQLPKDRFSAERLKGVDSTLKIQPAKLEDSAVYLCASSSMQVSRTYLDRDNYGYTFGSGTRLTVV.

The V gene is TRBV3-1, the J gene TRBJ1-1; no definite D call. CDR3 length: 13 amino acids. V was trimmed by 4 bases and J by 3 bases, leaving 9 bases between them. The germline V gene encodes CDR1 LGHDT and CDR2 YNNKEL (reference sequence). CDR3 coding DNA: TGTGCCAGCAGCCCCCAGGAGGACACTGAAGCTTTCTTT. Translating gives CASSPQEDTEAFF.